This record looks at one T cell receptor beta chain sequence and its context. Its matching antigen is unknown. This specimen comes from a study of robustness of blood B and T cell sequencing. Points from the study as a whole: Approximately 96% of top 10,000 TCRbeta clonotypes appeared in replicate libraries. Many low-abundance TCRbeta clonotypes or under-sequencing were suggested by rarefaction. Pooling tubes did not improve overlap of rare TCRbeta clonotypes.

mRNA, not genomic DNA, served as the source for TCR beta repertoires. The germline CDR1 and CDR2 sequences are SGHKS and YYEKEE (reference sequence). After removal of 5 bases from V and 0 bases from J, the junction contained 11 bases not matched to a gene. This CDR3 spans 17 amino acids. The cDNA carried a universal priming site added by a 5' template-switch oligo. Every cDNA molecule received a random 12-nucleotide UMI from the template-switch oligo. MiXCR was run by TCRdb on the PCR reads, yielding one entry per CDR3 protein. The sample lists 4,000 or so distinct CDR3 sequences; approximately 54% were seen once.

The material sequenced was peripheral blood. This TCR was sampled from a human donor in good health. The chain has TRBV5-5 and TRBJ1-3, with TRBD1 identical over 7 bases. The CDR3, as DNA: TGTGCCAGCAGTTGGACGGGACAGCCTGTCTCTGGAAACACCATATATTTT. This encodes CASSWTGQPVSGNTIYF.